These T cell receptor beta chains were read from a single sample in a study of shared clonotypes between healthy human individuals. Produced via immunoSEQ multiplex PCR; TCRdb's table is partial and in-frame only. The sample lists fewer than 1.6 million clones; approximately 98.5% were seen once. What was sequenced was naive CD4+ T cells sorted from blood. These receptors were taken from a young man in good health. CDR3s include the opening cysteine and the closing phenylalanine or tryptophan. The D gene is left open where the match is weak.

TRBV27	TRBD1	TRBJ2-7	TGTGCCAGCAGTTCGCTCTGGGACAGAGGACCCAAAAAGTACTTC	CASSSLWDRGPKKYF
TRBV18	.	TRBJ1-1	TGTGCCAGCTCGCACAGGGTGCGGGATCTGAACACTGAAGCTTTCTTT	CASSHRVRDLNTEAFF
TRBV27	.	TRBJ2-3	TGTGCCAGCGCCTCCTCCGGGGCTATTCGCACAGATACGCAGTATTTT	CASASSGAIRTDTQYF
TRBV6-4	.	TRBJ2-2	TGTGCCAGCAGTGACCGTAACGGGGAGCTGTTTTTT	CASSDRNGELFF
TRBV27	TRBD1	TRBJ1-2	TGTGCCAGCAGTGGACAGGGTAACTATGGCTACACCTTC	CASSGQGNYGYTF
TRBV18	TRBD1	TRBJ1-2	TGTGCCAGCTCACAGGACAGGATATATGGCTACACCTTC	CASSQDRIYGYTF
TRBV10-3	.	TRBJ2-7	TGTGCCATCCAAGAGAACCCTCAAGACTACGAGCAGTACTTC	CAIQENPQDYEQYF
TRBV10-1	TRBD2	TRBJ2-7	TGCGCCAGCAGTTCCCTAGCGGGGGGGATCTACGAGCAGTACTTC	CASSSLAGGIYEQYF
TRBV2	.	TRBJ2-3	TGTGCCAGCTCCGGGAGCACAGATACGCAGTATTTT	CASSGSTDTQYF
TRBV7-2	TRBD1	TRBJ2-1	TGTGCCAGCAGCCGCCGGGACAGGCCCTACAATGAGCAGTTCTTC	CASSRRDRPYNEQFF
TRBV5-4	TRBD1	TRBJ2-7	TGTGCCAGCAGGCGGACAGGGGGTAATTCTTACGAGCAGTACTTC	CASRRTGGNSYEQYF
TRBV19	TRBD1	TRBJ2-1	TGTGCCAGTAGTGGCCCCTCGGGACAGGCTGGCAGGGTCTTC	CASSGPSGQAGRVF
TRBV10-3	TRBD1	TRBJ1-1	TGTGCCATCCAATCTGACAGGGATAAACTCGAAGCTTTCTTT	CAIQSDRDKLEAFF
TRBV7-8	.	TRBJ2-3	TGTGCCAGCAGCTTAGGACTTTCGGCGGGGACAGATACGCAGTATTTT	CASSLGLSAGTDTQYF